This note documents a single T cell receptor beta chain sequence. This receptor's antigen is unknown. The input lacks base qualities; no much larger clone sits a single base away. Measured from the cysteine to the phenylalanine, the CDR3 is 15 residues long. Solely the CDR3 DNA is kept, with 45 bases framed from the first base. From a lookup of the germline V gene, CDR1 and CDR2 are MGHRA and YSYEKL. Trimming takes 4 bases off V and 3 bases off J; junction bases not matched to a gene: 7. The sample belongs to a study of blood T cell repertoires in COVID-19 (dated by TCRdb to 2018 to 2020). As for the study more broadly: The collaborator samples originated in the United States, Italy and Spain and spanned the acute and convalescent phases of COVID-19. The material from the prospective study consisted of cDNA or gDNA derived from T cells, B-cell-depleted T cells, or PBMCs. The dataset comprised deeply sampled blood TCRbeta repertoires from subjects exposed to, actively infected with, or recovered from COVID-19. The repertoires were released in a freely available public database meant as a resource for research on the immune response to SARS-CoV-2. The samples were drawn from the first 160 participants of the ongoing ImmuneRACE study and from about 1,200 subjects provided by 6 global collaborators. A de-identified subject ID, COVID-19 status, age in years and sex were almost always included in the sample metadata. HLA class I and class II types, where available, came from metadata supplied by the sample provider rather than from assay-based typing. Results the study describes overall, beyond this receptor: How much clinical and demographic metadata was included differed by source and by participant, and the metadata was provided uncurated.

TCRbeta CDR3 regions were amplified from genomic DNA by means of the immunoSEQ Assay, a bias-controlled multiplex PCR. Per the original workflow: The number of nucleated cells in each sample was estimated from the amplification of reference gene primers within the assay. To quantify the absolute abundance of each unique TCRbeta CDR3 rearrangement, sequence reads were collapsed and filtered. For each sample, productive Simpson clonality was calculated as the square root of Simpson's diversity index across productive rearrangements. The clones in this table, taken by TCRdb from immuneACCESS, are in-frame only. Not every clone is retained; where verified, under half of the shortfall comes from an unresolved V gene, and the cause of the rest is unknown. The DNA gave D and trimming, while V, J and clone size come from that table. The sample profile shows approximately 230,000 clones; around 83% of them were found once. The biggest ten clones account for about 10% of the sample.

The collaborating institutions used their own protocols to collect whole blood in K2EDTA tubes. For TCRbeta analysis, collaborator samples were shipped as frozen whole blood, as isolated PBMCs, or as DNA extracted from either sample type. The sequence links TRBV4-1 to TRBJ2-7; 9 of the junction bases match TRBD2. This TCR derives from a man older than 75 with acute or convalescent COVID-19. The sequenced sample was peripheral blood. The CDR3 reads as follows: CASSRSGTSFYEQYF. The nucleotide sequence reads TGCGCCAGCAGCCGGTCCGGGACTAGCTTCTACGAGCAGTACTTC.